This T cell receptor beta chain was sequenced during a study of CD8 T cells in Susac syndrome. This CDR3 is 13 amino acids long. CDR1 and CDR2 (germline): MDHEN, SYDVKM. V lost 3 bases, J lost 3 bases, and 9 bases lay in between. Random hexamers primed reverse transcription of about 0.5 to 1 ug RNA. A single record per CDR3 protein comes from TCRdb applying MiXCR to the immunoSEQ multiplex PCR reads. The table includes about 75,000 distinct CDR3 sequences, roughly 95% detected once. The genes are TRBV28 and TRBJ2-7; D might be TRBD2 (5 bases). The receptor comes from a human donor with Susac syndrome. Sequenced input: CD8+ T cells from PBMCs. The CDR3 here is CASSFLRDYEQYF. As DNA, the CDR3 is TGTGCCAGCAGTTTCCTCCGGGACTACGAGCAGTACTTC.